These T cell receptor beta chains were read from a single sample in a study of graft-versus-host responses after intestinal transplantation. These TCRs' antigens remain unknown. Profiling relied on immunoSEQ multiplex PCR, and the TCRdb table lists in-frame clones only, not all of them. The sample contains fewer than 95,000 clones, over 90% of which appear only once. The specimen comprised unstimulated CD4+ T cells sorted from spleen or lymph node cells, sampled before transplant. Every receptor here comes from a human donor who was the organ donor for an intestinal transplant. The CDR3 runs from the conserved cysteine through the conserved F or W. Fields, in order: D gene, J gene, V gene, clone size, CDR3 protein, CDR3 DNA. D genes are given only for firm matches. Clone size is given for some rows only: seen once, a few or many times, or a class if the clone is expanded.

D: .
J: TRBJ2-7
V: TRBV6-1
size: .
CDR3: CASSDYGKPSYEQYF
DNA: TGTGCCAGCAGTGATTACGGCAAACCCTCCTACGAGCAGTACTTC

D: TRBD1
J: TRBJ2-7
V: TRBV27
size: .
CDR3: CASSGARRQGTGFYEQYF
DNA: TGTGCCAGCAGCGGCGCTCGCCGACAAGGGACAGGTTTTTACGAGCAGTACTTC

D: .
J: TRBJ1-3
V: TRBV28
size: .
CDR3: CASGESGNTIYF
DNA: TGTGCCAGCGGGGAGTCTGGAAACACCATATATTTT

D: .
J: TRBJ2-3
V: TRBV28
size: .
CDR3: CASSFNRGTDTQYF
DNA: TGTGCCAGCAGTTTTAACAGGGGCACAGATACGCAGTATTTT

D: .
J: TRBJ2-4
V: TRBV7-8
size: .
CDR3: CASSEDGTLNIQYF
DNA: TGTGCCAGCAGCGAAGATGGGACACTAAACATTCAGTACTTC

D: TRBD1
J: TRBJ1-6
V: TRBV9
size: few
CDR3: CASSVGQGNNSPLHF
DNA: TGTGCCAGCAGCGTAGGACAGGGGAATAATTCACCCCTCCACTTT

D: .
J: TRBJ2-7
V: TRBV5-1
size: .
CDR3: CASSLETASYEQYF
DNA: TGCGCCAGCAGCTTAGAGACAGCATCCTACGAGCAGTACTTC

D: TRBD1
J: TRBJ1-6
V: TRBV28
size: once
CDR3: CASRIQGSSYNSPLHF
DNA: TGTGCCAGCAGGATACAGGGGAGCTCCTATAATTCACCCCTCCACTTT

D: .
J: TRBJ2-3
V: TRBV6-5
size: .
CDR3: CASSDRVGTDTQYF
DNA: TGTGCCAGCAGTGACCGAGTCGGTACAGATACGCAGTATTTT

D: .
J: TRBJ1-4
V: TRBV6-1
size: .
CDR3: CASIGLKREKLFF
DNA: TGTGCCAGCATAGGACTCAAGAGAGAAAAACTGTTTTTT

D: .
J: TRBJ1-4
V: TRBV27
size: .
CDR3: CASSPRARLTNEKLFF
DNA: TGTGCCAGCAGTCCCCGGGCCCGATTAACTAATGAAAAACTGTTTTTT

D: TRBD2
J: TRBJ2-3
V: TRBV11-2
size: .
CDR3: CASSSVAGTDTQYF
DNA: TGTGCCAGCAGCTCAGTAGCGGGGACAGATACGCAGTATTTT

D: .
J: TRBJ1-1
V: TRBV10-3
size: .
CDR3: CAISPAGEVGTEAFF
DNA: TGTGCCATCAGCCCCGCGGGGGAAGTCGGGACTGAAGCTTTCTTT

D: .
J: TRBJ1-2
V: TRBV10-3
size: once
CDR3: CAISGQDYGYTF
DNA: TGTGCCATCAGTGGCCAAGACTATGGCTACACCTTC

D: .
J: TRBJ2-1
V: TRBV28
size: .
CDR3: CASRTDTQQFF
DNA: TGTGCCAGCAGGACTGACACCCAGCAGTTCTTC

D: .
J: TRBJ1-2
V: TRBV28
size: .
CDR3: CASSLPQGSSLYGYTF
DNA: TGTGCCAGCAGTTTACCTCAGGGCAGTTCTCTATATGGCTACACCTTC

D: TRBD2
J: TRBJ2-1
V: TRBV11-2
size: .
CDR3: CASSPRRLAPYNEQFF
DNA: TGTGCCAGCAGCCCCCGCCGACTAGCCCCCTACAATGAGCAGTTCTTC

D: TRBD1
J: TRBJ1-4
V: TRBV7-9
size: .
CDR3: CASSPRDRGKKLFF
DNA: TGTGCCAGCAGCCCCCGGGACAGGGGAAAAAAACTGTTTTTT

D: .
J: TRBJ2-1
V: TRBV29-1
size: .
CDR3: CSVEDLPGRTYNEQFF
DNA: TGCAGCGTTGAAGACCTACCGGGACGGACCTACAATGAGCAGTTCTTC

D: .
J: TRBJ1-1
V: TRBV5-1
size: .
CDR3: CASSLGGENTEAFF
DNA: TGCGCCAGCAGCTTGGGTGGGGAGAACACTGAAGCTTTCTTT

D: .
J: TRBJ2-7
V: TRBV2
size: .
CDR3: CASSWGRAYEQYF
DNA: TGTGCCAGCAGTTGGGGACGGGCTTACGAGCAGTACTTC

D: .
J: TRBJ1-2
V: TRBV15
size: .
CDR3: CATSSRRNPYGYTF
DNA: TGTGCCACCAGCAGTCGGAGGAACCCCTATGGCTACACCTTC

D: .
J: TRBJ2-2
V: TRBV11-2
size: .
CDR3: CASSLDLLSGELFF
DNA: TGTGCCAGCAGCTTAGATTTACTATCCGGGGAGCTGTTTTTT

D: TRBD1
J: TRBJ2-5
V: TRBV4-2
size: .
CDR3: CASSYDRGETQYF
DNA: TGTGCCAGCAGCTACGACAGGGGAGAGACCCAGTACTTC

D: .
J: TRBJ1-5
V: TRBV19
size: .
CDR3: CASSIRENQPQHF
DNA: TGTGCCAGTAGTATTAGAGAAAACCAGCCCCAGCATTTT

D: .
J: TRBJ2-7
V: TRBV29-1
size: .
CDR3: CSVTGINSYEQYF
DNA: TGCAGTGTTACAGGGATTAACTCCTACGAGCAGTACTTC

D: .
J: TRBJ1-5
V: TRBV4-1
size: .
CDR3: CASSQATGLSNQPQHF
DNA: TGCGCCAGCAGCCAAGCAACAGGGTTAAGCAATCAGCCCCAGCATTTT

D: .
J: TRBJ1-6
V: TRBV19
size: once
CDR3: CASSMAHPNSPLHF
DNA: TGTGCCAGTAGTATGGCCCATCCCAATTCACCCCTCCACTTT

D: .
J: TRBJ1-2
V: TRBV18
size: .
CDR3: CASSPGSENYGYTF
DNA: TGTGCCAGCTCACCGGGCAGCGAGAACTATGGCTACACCTTC

D: .
J: TRBJ1-5
V: TRBV6-6
size: .
CDR3: CASTAGVGQPQHF
DNA: TGTGCCAGCACCGCAGGGGTTGGTCAGCCCCAGCATTTT

D: .
J: TRBJ2-7
V: TRBV5-1
size: .
CDR3: CASSLEVSSSYEQYF
DNA: TGCGCCAGCAGCTTGGAAGTCAGTAGCTCCTACGAGCAGTACTTC

D: .
J: TRBJ2-2
V: TRBV7-3
size: .
CDR3: CASSLLANTGELFF
DNA: TGTGCCAGCAGCTTACTAGCGAACACCGGGGAGCTGTTTTTT

D: TRBD1
J: TRBJ1-1
V: TRBV28
size: .
CDR3: CASLSPTKGQGRPEAFF
DNA: TGTGCCAGCCTATCGCCGACAAAAGGACAGGGGAGGCCTGAAGCTTTCTTT

D: TRBD1
J: TRBJ1-1
V: TRBV7-9
size: .
CDR3: CASSWNRGLGEAFF
DNA: TGTGCCAGCAGCTGGAACAGGGGCCTGGGAGAAGCTTTCTTT

D: TRBD1
J: TRBJ2-7
V: TRBV7-9
size: .
CDR3: CASSHRPGQEQYYEQYF
DNA: TGTGCCAGCAGCCACAGGCCGGGACAGGAACAATACTACGAGCAGTACTTC

D: TRBD1
J: TRBJ2-2
V: TRBV6-6
size: .
CDR3: CASSPQDRVAGELFF
DNA: TGTGCCAGCAGTCCACAGGACAGGGTGGCCGGGGAGCTGTTTTTT

D: TRBD1
J: TRBJ2-7
V: TRBV15
size: .
CDR3: CATSRLDRTYEQYF
DNA: TGTGCCACCAGCCGATTGGACAGGACCTACGAGCAGTACTTC

D: .
J: TRBJ1-1
V: TRBV7-9
size: .
CDR3: CASSLGGMNTEAFF
DNA: TGTGCCAGCAGCTTAGGGGGGATGAACACTGAAGCTTTCTTT

D: .
J: TRBJ1-4
V: TRBV29-1
size: .
CDR3: CSARREATNEKLFF
DNA: TGCAGCGCCCGGAGGGAGGCAACTAATGAAAAACTGTTTTTT

D: .
J: TRBJ2-3
V: TRBV7-9
size: .
CDR3: CASSLDSTDTQYF
DNA: TGTGCCAGCAGCCTGGACTCCACAGATACGCAGTATTTT

D: .
J: TRBJ1-1
V: TRBV7-9
size: .
CDR3: CASSLIGQIEAFF
DNA: TGTGCCAGCAGCTTAATCGGGCAGATTGAAGCTTTCTTT

D: TRBD1
J: TRBJ1-5
V: TRBV6-6
size: .
CDR3: CASSYDRGRGNQPQHF
DNA: TGTGCCAGCAGCTACGACAGGGGGAGGGGCAATCAGCCCCAGCATTTT

D: .
J: TRBJ2-7
V: TRBV10-3
size: once
CDR3: CAIGTLGEQYF
DNA: TGTGCCATCGGGACTCTAGGGGAGCAGTACTTC

D: .
J: TRBJ1-1
V: TRBV28
size: .
CDR3: CASSPPGYTEAFF
DNA: TGTGCCAGCAGTCCCCCAGGTTACACTGAAGCTTTCTTT

D: TRBD1
J: TRBJ1-1
V: TRBV9
size: .
CDR3: CASSGQGAGTEAFF
DNA: TGTGCCAGCAGCGGACAGGGGGCCGGCACTGAAGCTTTCTTT

D: .
J: TRBJ1-2
V: TRBV2
size: .
CDR3: CASSGGAGYTF
DNA: TGTGCCAGCAGTGGTGGGGCGGGCTACACCTTC

D: .
J: TRBJ1-2
V: TRBV4-2
size: .
CDR3: CASSRDSQYGYTF
DNA: TGTGCCAGCAGCCGAGACAGCCAGTATGGCTACACCTTC

D: .
J: TRBJ1-1
V: TRBV28
size: .
CDR3: CASSFGRGRGAFF
DNA: TGTGCCAGCAGTTTCGGGAGGGGACGGGGAGCTTTCTTT

D: .
J: TRBJ2-7
V: TRBV21-1
size: .
CDR3: CASSKGAPSYEQYF
DNA: TGTGCCAGCAGCAAAGGCGCCCCCTCCTACGAGCAGTACTTC